This TCR beta chain is from a study of cytomegalovirus exposure and HLA in healthy donors. Study-level results: Among TCR beta chains, those listed as cytomegalovirus-associated numbered some 170. Reportedly, diagnosis of cytomegalovirus status by the classifier showed high specificity and sensitivity. In vitro confirmation showed three CMV-associated chains to be CMV antigen specific. Within the 120 or so validation repertoires, first-cohort TCR clusters tended to co-occur, according to a later analysis.

CDR3 length: 15 amino acids. V was trimmed by 0 bases and J by 4 bases, leaving 13 bases between them. Germline loops: CDR1 SNHLY, CDR2 FYNNEI. In regard to this clone: The target antigen is unknown.

Assay: immunoSEQ multiplex PCR; the TCRdb copy retains only in-frame clones and omits some. Here the sample spans hundreds of thousands of clones, roughly 90% being singletons. The source material was PBMCs. The chain joins TRBV2 to TRBJ2-7; D is possibly TRBD2 (5 bases). This clonotype originated in a woman aged 18-30 years in good health and CMV-seronegative. In DNA, the CDR3 is TGTGCCAGCAGTGAAGCGGGAGATGGGCCTTACGAGCAGTACTTC. The encoded protein is CASSEAGDGPYEQYF.